The subject of this entry is one T cell receptor beta chain. TCRbeta library construction was performed incorporating unique molecular identifiers. TCRdb reanalysed the PCR reads using MiXCR and keeps one entry per CDR3 protein. The sample has fewer than 550,000 distinct CDR3 sequences; approximately 10% are singletons. The sample originates from a study of T-cell reconstitution after alpha-beta-depleted transplantation in children. The CDR3 sequence is 16 residues long. CDR1 is SEHNR, CDR2 FQNEAQ, per germline (reference sequence). V was cut by 2 bases and J by 0 bases, with 13 bases left in between.

This sample comprised PBMCs from the stem cell graft donor, obtained from the stem cell graft. The chain has TRBV7-9 and TRBJ1-1, with no clear D. The clonotype originates from a human donor who donated a stem cell graft to a child with acute myeloid leukemia. CDR3 loop: CASSLPTGFMNTEAFF. The CDR3 DNA is TGTGCCAGCAGCTTACCGACGGGTTTCATGAACACTGAAGCTTTCTTT.